This T cell receptor (beta chain) was retrieved from a study of T cells in Graves' hyperthyroidism and ophthalmopathy. Germline CDR1 is SGHDT and CDR2 is YYEEEE. The CDR3 has 17 amino acids. Trimming took 0 bases from V and 0 from J, leaving 15 bases between them. Amplified regions were TCR beta CDR3 sequences from RNA transcripts. Carried out on the TCR CDR3, a first-round RT-PCR used the HTBI primer set. One entry per CDR3 protein, called by TCRdb with MiXCR from the multiplex PCR reads. The sample has about 500,000 distinct CDR3 sequences, about a sixth seen once; the top ten hold approximately 20%.

The sample taken for sequencing was blood. This receptor was identified in a woman under 30 with Graves' hyperthyroidism. The chain joins TRBV5-6 to TRBJ2-5; maybe TRBD2 (5 bases). The DNA for the CDR3 is TGTGCCAGCAGCTTGGTAAACGGGATCCTGTACCAAGAGACCCAGTACTTC. This gives the protein CASSLVNGILYQETQYF.